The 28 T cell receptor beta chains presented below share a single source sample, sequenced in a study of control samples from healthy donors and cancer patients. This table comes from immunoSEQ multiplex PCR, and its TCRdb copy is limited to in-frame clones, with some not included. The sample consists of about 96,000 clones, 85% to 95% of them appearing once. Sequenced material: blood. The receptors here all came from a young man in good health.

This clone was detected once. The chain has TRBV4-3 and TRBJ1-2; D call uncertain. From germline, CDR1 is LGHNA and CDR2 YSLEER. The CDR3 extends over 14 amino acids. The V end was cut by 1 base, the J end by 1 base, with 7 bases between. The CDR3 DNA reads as TGCGCCAGCAGCCAAGTGGGCGGTAACTATGGCTACACCTTC. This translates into CASSQVGGNYGYTF.

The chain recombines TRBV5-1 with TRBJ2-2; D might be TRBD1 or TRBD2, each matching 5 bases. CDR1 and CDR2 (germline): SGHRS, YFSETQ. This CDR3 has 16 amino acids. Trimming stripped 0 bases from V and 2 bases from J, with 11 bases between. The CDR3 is CASSLATGLNTGELFF. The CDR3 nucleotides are TGCGCCAGCAGCTTGGCCACGGGGCTAAACACCGGGGAGCTGTTTTTT.

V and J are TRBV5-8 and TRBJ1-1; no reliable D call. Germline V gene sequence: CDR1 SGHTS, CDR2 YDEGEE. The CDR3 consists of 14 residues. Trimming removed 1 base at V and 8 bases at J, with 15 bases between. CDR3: CASSLIRARLEAFF. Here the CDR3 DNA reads TGTGCCAGCAGCTTGATAAGGGCTCGGCTAGAAGCTTTCTTT.

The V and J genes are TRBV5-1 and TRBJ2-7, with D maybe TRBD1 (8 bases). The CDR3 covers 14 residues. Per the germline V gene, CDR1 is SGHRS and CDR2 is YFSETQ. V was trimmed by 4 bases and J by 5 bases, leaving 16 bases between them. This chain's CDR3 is CASSPRTGTNEQYF. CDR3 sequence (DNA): TGCGCCAGCAGCCCCCGGACAGGGACTAACGAGCAGTACTTC.

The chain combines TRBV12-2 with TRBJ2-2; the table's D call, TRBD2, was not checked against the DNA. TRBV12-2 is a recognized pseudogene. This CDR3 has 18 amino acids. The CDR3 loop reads CASRLVVPGLTNTGELFF. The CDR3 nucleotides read TGTGCAAGTCGCTTAGTGGTGCCGGGACTAACGAACACCGGGGAGCTGTTTTTT.

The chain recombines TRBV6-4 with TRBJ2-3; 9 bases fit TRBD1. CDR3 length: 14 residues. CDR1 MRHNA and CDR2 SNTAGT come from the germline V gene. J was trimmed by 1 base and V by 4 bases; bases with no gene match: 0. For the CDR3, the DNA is TGTGCCAGCAGTGGACAGGGGGGCACAGATACGCAGTATTTT. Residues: CASSGQGGTDTQYF.

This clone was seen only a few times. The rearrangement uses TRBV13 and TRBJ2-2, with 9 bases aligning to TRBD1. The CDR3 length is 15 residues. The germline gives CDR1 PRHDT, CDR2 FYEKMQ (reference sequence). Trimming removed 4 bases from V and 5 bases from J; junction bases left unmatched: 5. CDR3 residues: CASSSGQGGTGELFF. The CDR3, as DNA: TGTGCCAGCAGCTCGGGACAGGGAGGAACCGGGGAGCTGTTTTTT. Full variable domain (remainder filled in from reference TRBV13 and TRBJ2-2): AAGVIQSPRHLIKEKRETATLKCYPIPRHDTVYWYQQGPGQDPQFLISFYEKMQSDKGSIPDRFSAQQFSDYHSELNMSSLELGDSALYFCASSSGQGGTGELFFGEGSRLTVL.

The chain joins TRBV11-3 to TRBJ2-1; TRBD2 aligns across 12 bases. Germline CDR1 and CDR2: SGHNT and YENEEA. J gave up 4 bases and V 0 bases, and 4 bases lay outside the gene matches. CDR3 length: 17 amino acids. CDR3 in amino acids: CASSLDPSGRAYNEQFF. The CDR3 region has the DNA TGTGCCAGCAGCTTAGATCCTAGCGGGAGGGCATACAATGAGCAGTTCTTC.

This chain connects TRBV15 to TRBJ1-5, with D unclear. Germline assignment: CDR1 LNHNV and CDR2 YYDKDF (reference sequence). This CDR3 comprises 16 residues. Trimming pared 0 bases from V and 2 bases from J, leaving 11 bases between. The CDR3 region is CATSRDKATGNQPQHF. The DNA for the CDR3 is TGTGCCACCAGCAGAGATAAAGCGACGGGCAATCAGCCCCAGCATTTT.

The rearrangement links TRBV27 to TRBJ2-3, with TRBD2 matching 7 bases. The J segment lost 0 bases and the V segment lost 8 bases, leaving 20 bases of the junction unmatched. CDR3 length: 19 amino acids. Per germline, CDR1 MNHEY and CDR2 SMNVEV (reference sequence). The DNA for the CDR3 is TGTGCCAGCCGTTGTGGGGGGGTCTGGGGTTATACTAGCACAGATACGCAGTATTTT. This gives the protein CASRCGGVWGYTSTDTQYF.

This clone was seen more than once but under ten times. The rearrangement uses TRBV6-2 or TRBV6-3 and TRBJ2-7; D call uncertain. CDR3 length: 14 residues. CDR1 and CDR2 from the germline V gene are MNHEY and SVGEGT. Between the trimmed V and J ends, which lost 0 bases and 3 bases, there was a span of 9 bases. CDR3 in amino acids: CASSYSAENYEQYF. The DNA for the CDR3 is TGTGCCAGCAGTTACTCGGCGGAAAACTACGAGCAGTACTTC.

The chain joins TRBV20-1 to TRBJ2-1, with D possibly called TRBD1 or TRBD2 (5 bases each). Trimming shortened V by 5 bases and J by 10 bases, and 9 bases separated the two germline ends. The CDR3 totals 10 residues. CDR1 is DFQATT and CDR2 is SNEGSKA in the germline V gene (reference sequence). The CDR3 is CSAFREEQFF. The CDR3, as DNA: TGCAGTGCTTTCAGGGAGGAGCAGTTCTTC.

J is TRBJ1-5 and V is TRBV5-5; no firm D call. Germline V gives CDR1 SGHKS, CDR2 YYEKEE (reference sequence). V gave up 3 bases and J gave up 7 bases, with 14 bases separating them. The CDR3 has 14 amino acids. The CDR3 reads CASSSNQVNQPQHF. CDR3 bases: TGTGCCAGCAGCTCGAATCAGGTTAACCAGCCCCAGCATTTT. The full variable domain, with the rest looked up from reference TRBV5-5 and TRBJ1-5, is DAGVTQSPTHLIKTRGQQVTLRCSPISGHKSVSWYQQVLGQGPQFIFQYYEKEERGRGNFPDRFSARQFPNYSSELNVNALLLGDSALYLCASSSNQVNQPQHFGDGTRLSIL.

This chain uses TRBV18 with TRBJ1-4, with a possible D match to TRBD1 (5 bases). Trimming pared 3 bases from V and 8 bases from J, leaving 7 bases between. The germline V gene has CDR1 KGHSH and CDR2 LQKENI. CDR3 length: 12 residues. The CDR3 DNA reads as TGTGCCAGCTCACCGGGGCAGGAAAAACTGTTTTTT. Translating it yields CASSPGQEKLFF.

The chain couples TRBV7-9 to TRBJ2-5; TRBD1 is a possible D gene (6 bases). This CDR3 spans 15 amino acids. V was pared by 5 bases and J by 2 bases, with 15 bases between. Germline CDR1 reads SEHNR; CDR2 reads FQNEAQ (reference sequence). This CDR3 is CASSLLGALQETQYF. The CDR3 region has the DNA TGTGCCAGCAGCCTTCTGGGGGCGTTACAAGAGACCCAGTACTTC.

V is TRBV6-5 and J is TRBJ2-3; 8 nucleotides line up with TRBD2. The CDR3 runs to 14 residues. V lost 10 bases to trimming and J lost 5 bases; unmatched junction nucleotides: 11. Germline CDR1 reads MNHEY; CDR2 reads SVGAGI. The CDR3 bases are TGTGCCACCCAGGCGGGGGGCGGGGGAGATACGCAGTATTTT. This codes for CATQAGGGGDTQYF.

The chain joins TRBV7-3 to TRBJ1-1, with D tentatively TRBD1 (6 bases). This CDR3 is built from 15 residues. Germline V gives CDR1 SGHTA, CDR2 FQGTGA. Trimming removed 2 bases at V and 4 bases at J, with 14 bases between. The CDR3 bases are TGTGCCAGCAGCTTATATGGGGGCACAAGCACTGAAGCTTTCTTT. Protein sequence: CASSLYGGTSTEAFF.

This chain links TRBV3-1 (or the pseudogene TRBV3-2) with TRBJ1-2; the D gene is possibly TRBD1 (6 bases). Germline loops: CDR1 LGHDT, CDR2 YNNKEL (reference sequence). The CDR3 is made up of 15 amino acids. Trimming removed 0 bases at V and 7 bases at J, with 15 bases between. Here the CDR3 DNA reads TGTGCCAGCAGCCAAGATCGGTTACAGGGCGCTGGCTACACCTTC. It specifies CASSQDRLQGAGYTF.

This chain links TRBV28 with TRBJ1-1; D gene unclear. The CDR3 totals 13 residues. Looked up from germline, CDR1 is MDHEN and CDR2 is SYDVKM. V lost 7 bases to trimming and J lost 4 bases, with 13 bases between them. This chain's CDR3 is CASIGVEGTEAFF. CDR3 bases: TGTGCCAGCATTGGGGTGGAGGGCACTGAAGCTTTCTTT.

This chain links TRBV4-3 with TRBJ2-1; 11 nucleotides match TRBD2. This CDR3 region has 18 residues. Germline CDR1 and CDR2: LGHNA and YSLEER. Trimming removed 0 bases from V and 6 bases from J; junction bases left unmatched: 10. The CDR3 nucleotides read TGCGCCAGCAGCCAAGATATAGCGGGAGGGTATTCGGTCAATGAGCAGTTCTTC. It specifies CASSQDIAGGYSVNEQFF.

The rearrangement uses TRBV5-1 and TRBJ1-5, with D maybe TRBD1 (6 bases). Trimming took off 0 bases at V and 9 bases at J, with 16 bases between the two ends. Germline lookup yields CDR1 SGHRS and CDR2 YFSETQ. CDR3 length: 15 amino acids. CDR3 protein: CASSLEGERGTPQHF. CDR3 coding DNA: TGCGCCAGCAGCTTGGAGGGGGAACGAGGGACGCCCCAGCATTTT.

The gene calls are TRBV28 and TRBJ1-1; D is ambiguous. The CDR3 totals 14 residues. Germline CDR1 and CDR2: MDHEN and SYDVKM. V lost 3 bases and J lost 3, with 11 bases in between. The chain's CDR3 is CASSFTGLYTEAFF. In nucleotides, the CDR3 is TGTGCCAGCAGTTTTACGGGGTTGTACACTGAAGCTTTCTTT.

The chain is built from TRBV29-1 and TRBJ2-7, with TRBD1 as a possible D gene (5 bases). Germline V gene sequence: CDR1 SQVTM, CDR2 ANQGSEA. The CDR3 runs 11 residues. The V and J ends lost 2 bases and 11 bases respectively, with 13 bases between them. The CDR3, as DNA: TGCAGCGTTGAACAGGGTACGGCGGAGTACTTC. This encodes CSVEQGTAEYF.

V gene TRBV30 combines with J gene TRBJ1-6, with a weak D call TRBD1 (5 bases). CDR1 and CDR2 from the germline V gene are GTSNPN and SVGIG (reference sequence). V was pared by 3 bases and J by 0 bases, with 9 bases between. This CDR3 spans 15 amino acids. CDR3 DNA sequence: TGTGCCTGGAGGACGGACAACTCCTATAATTCACCCCTCCACTTT. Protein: CAWRTDNSYNSPLHF.

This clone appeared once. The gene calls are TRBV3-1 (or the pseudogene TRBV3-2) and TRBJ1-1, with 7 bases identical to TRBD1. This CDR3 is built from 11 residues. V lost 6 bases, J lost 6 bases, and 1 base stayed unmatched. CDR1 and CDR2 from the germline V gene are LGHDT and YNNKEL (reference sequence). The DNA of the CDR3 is TGTGCCAGCAGTACAGGGGCTGAAGCTTTCTTT. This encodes CASSTGAEAFF.

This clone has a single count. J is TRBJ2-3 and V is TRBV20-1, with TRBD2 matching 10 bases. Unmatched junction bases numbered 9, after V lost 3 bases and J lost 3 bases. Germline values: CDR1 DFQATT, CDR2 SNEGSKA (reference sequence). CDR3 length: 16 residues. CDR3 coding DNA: TGCAGTGCTAGTGGATCTAGCGGGGGCCCAACAGATACGCAGTATTTT. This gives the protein CSASGSSGGPTDTQYF.

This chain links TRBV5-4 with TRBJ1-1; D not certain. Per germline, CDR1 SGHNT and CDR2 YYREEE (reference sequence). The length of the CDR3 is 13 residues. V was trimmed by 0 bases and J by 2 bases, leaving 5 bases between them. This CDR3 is CASSLVLNTEAFF. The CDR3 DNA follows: TGTGCCAGCAGCTTGGTCCTTAACACTGAAGCTTTCTTT.

The CDR3 protein is CASSPNDNEQFF. The CDR3 DNA follows: TGTGCCAGCAGTCCCAACGACAATGAGCAGTTCTTC. The chain combines TRBV12-3 or TRBV12-4 with TRBJ2-1; no clear D gene. V was shortened by 5 bases and J by 5 bases, with 7 bases between the two germline ends. CDR3 length: 12 amino acids.